In its sample, the clone carrying this TCR beta chain was seen a few times. This CDR3 has 15 residues. The germline V gene has CDR1 MDHEN and CDR2 SYDVKM. Trimming at V came to 3 bases and at J to 6 bases, leaving 6 bases not matched to a gene. This entry comes from a study of patients and donors after allogeneic stem cell transplantation. TCRdb re-derived calls from the RT-PCR reads in MiXCR, one entry per CDR3 protein. The sample has 98,000 or so distinct CDR3 sequences, over 30% seen once; the top ten hold under 30%. The chain couples TRBV28 to TRBJ2-2, with 8 nucleotides matching TRBD1. The receptor was derived from a human donor who was either an allogeneic HSCT recipient or a stem cell or donor lymphocyte infusion donor (not recorded which). It is not recorded whose cells these are; they may come from a transplant donor. Sequencing was carried out using blood, either unsorted or a sorted T cell fraction (not recorded which). In DNA, the CDR3 is TGTGCCAGCAGTTTCAGGGGGCGCGGTCCCGGGGAGCTGTTTTTT. This gives the protein CASSFRGRGPGELFF.